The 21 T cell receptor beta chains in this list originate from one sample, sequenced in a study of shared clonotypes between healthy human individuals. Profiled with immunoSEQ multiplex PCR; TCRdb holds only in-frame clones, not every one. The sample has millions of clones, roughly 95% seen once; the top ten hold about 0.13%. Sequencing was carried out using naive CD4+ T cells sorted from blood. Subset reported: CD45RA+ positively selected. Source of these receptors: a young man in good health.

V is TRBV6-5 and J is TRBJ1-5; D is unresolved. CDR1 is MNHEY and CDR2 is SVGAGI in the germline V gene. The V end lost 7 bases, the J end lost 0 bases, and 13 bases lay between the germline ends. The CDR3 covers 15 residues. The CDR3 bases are TGTGCCAGCAAAACCGACTGGTATAGCAATCAGCCCCAGCATTTT. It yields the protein CASKTDWYSNQPQHF.

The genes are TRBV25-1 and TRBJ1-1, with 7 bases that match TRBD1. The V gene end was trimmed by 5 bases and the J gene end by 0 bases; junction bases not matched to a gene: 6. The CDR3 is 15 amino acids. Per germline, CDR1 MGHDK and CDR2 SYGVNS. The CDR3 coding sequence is TGTGCCAGCAGTAAATCTGGACAGGTGAACACTGAAGCTTTCTTT. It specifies CASSKSGQVNTEAFF.

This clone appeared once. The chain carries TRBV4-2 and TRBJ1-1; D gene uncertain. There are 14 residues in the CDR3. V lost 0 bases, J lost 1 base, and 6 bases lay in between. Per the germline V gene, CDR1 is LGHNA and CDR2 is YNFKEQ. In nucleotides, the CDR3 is TGTGCCAGCAGCCAAGAGGGAGCGAACACTGAAGCTTTCTTT. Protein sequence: CASSQEGANTEAFF.

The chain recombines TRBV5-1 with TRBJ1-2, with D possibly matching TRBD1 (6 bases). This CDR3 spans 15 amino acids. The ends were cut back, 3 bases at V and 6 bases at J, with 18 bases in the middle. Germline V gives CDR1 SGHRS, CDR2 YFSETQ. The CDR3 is CASSWGRASGDGYTF. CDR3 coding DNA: TGCGCCAGCAGCTGGGGGCGGGCATCAGGAGATGGCTACACCTTC.

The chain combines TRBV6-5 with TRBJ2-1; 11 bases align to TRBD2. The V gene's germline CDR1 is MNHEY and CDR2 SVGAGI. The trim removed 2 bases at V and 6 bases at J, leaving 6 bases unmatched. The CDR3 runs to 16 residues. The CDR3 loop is CASSYTSGRSGNEQFF. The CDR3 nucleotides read TGTGCCAGCAGTTACACTAGCGGGAGAAGTGGCAATGAGCAGTTCTTC.

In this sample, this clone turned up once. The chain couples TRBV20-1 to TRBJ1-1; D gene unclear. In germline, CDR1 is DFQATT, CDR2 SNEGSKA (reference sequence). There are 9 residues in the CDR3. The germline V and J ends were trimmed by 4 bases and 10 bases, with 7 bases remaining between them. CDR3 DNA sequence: TGCAGTGCTAAAGGGCGAGCTTTCTTT. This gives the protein CSAKGRAFF.

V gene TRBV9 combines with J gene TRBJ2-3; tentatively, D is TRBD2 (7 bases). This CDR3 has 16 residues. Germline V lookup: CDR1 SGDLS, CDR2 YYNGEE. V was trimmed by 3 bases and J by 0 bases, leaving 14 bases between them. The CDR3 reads CASSAAEGGSTDTQYF. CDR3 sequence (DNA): TGTGCCAGCAGCGCCGCAGAGGGGGGGAGCACAGATACGCAGTATTTT.

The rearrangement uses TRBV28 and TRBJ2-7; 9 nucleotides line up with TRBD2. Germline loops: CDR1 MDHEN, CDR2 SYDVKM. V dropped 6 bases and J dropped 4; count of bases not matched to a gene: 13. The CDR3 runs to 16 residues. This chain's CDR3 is CASSIRIGLALYEQYF. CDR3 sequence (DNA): TGTGCCAGCAGCATTAGGATAGGACTAGCGCTTTACGAGCAGTACTTC.

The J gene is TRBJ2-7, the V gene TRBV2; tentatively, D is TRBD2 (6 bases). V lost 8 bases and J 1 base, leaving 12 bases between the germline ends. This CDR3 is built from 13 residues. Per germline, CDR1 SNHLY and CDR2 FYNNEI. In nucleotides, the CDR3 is TGTGCCAGCGGTGGGGAGGATTCCTACGAGCAGTACTTC. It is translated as CASGGEDSYEQYF.

CDR3 bases: TGTGCCAGCAGCTCCTCTAGGACGTCTTACGAGCAGTACTTC. This gives the protein CASSSSRTSYEQYF. This chain joins TRBV11-2 and TRBJ2-7, with D uncertain. Per the germline V gene, CDR1 is SGHAT and CDR2 is FQNNGV. The CDR3 contains 14 residues. With 4 bases removed from V and 4 bases from J, the gap between germline ends came to 14 bases.

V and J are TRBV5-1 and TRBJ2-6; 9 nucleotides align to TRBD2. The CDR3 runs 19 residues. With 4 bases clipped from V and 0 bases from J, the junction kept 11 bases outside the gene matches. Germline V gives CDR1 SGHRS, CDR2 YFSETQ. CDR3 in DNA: TGCGCCAGCAGCGCCACCGGGACTAGCACCCTCTCTGGGGCCAACGTCCTGACTTTC. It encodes CASSATGTSTLSGANVLTF.

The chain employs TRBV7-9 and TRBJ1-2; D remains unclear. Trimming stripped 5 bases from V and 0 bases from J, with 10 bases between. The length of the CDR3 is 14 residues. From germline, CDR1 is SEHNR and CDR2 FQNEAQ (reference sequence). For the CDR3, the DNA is TGTGCCAGCAGCCTCCTAGGAGCTAACTATGGCTACACCTTC. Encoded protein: CASSLLGANYGYTF.

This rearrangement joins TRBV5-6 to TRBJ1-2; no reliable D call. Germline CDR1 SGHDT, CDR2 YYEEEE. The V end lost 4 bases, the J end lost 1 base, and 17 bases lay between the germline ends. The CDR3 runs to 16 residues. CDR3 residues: CASSHARTGFNYGYTF. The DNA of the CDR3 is TGTGCCAGCAGCCACGCAAGGACGGGGTTTAACTATGGCTACACCTTC.

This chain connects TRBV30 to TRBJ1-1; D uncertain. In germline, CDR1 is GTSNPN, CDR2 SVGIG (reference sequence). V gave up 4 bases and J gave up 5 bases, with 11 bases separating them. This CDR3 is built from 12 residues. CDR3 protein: CAWNFEDTEAFF. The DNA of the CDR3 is TGTGCCTGGAACTTTGAGGATACTGAAGCTTTCTTT. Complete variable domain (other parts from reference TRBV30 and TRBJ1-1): SQTIHQWPATLVQPVGSPLSLECTVEGTSNPNLYWYRQAAGRGLQLLFYSVGIGQISSEVPQNLSASRPQDRQFILSSKKLLLSDSGFYLCAWNFEDTEAFFGQGTRLTVV.

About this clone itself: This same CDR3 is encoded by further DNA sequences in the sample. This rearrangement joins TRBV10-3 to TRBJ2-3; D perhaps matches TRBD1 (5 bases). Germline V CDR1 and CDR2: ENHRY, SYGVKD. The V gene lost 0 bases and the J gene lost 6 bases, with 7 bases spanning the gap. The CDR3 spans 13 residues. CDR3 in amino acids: CAISESKGDTQYF. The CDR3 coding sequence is TGTGCCATCAGTGAGTCGAAGGGGGATACGCAGTATTTT.

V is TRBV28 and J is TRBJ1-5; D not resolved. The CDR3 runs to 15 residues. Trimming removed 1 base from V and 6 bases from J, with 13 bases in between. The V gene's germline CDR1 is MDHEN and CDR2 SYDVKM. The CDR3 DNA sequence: TGTGCCAGCAGTTTATTAGGCGGGCAGGTTCAGCCCCAGCATTTT. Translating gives CASSLLGGQVQPQHF.

CDR3 bases: TGTGCCAGCAGCGACGGGAGTGGACCCTACGAGCAGTACTTC. Its translation: CASSDGSGPYEQYF. V usage is TRBV7-9 and J usage is TRBJ2-7; possibly TRBD2 for D (6 bases). Trimming removed 5 bases at V and 2 bases at J, with 13 bases between. Germline values: CDR1 SEHNR, CDR2 FQNEAQ (reference sequence). The CDR3 sequence is 14 residues long.

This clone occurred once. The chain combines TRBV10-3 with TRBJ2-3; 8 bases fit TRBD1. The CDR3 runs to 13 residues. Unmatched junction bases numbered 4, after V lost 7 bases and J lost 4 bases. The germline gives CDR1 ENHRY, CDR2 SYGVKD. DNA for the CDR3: TGTGCCATCACGGACAGGGAGGCAGATACGCAGTATTTT. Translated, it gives CAITDREADTQYF.

The CDR3 DNA is TGTGCCAGTAGTATAGGGGCAGGGGCTATGAACACTGAAGCTTTCTTT. Its translation is CASSIGAGAMNTEAFF. The V and J genes are TRBV19 and TRBJ1-1; possible D gene TRBD1, 6 bases. Germline CDR1 is LNHDA and CDR2 is SQIVND (reference sequence). The CDR3 runs 16 residues. The V end was cut by 1 base, the J end by 0 bases, with 12 bases between.

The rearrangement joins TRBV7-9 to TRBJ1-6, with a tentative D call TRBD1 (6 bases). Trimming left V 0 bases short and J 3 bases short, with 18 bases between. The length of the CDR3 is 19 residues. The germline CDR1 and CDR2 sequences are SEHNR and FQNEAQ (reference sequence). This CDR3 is CASSLAPGRGGGYNSPLHF. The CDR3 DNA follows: TGTGCCAGCAGCTTAGCGCCCGGTCGTGGGGGCGGCTATAATTCACCCCTCCACTTT.

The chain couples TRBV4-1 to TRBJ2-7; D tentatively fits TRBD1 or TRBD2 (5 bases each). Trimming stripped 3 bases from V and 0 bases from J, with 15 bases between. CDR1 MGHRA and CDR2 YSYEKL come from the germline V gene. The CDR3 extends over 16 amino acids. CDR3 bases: TGCGCCAGCAGCCAGGCGCTCGGGGCCACCTCCTACGAGCAGTACTTC. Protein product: CASSQALGATSYEQYF.